One sample yielded the 9 T cell receptor beta chains listed below, sequenced in a study of control samples from healthy donors and cancer patients. Assay used: immunoSEQ multiplex PCR; TCRdb lists only in-frame clones, some missing. The sample includes tens of thousands of clones, roughly 94% of them seen just once. Material: blood. The origin of the receptors is a woman under 30 in good health.

This clone was counted a single time. This chain connects TRBV6-5 to TRBJ2-2; D unresolved. The V and J ends lost 8 bases and 7 bases respectively, with 11 bases between them. The germline V gene has CDR1 MNHEY and CDR2 SVGAGI. The CDR3 has 12 amino acids. CDR3 sequence (DNA): TGTGCCAGCTGGTTTCTGTACGGGGAGCTGTTTTTT. It specifies CASWFLYGELFF.

This clone was counted only a few times. The J gene is TRBJ2-7, the V gene TRBV10-3; 9 nucleotides line up with TRBD2. Per germline, CDR1 ENHRY and CDR2 SYGVKD. CDR3 size: 16 residues. The J segment lost 5 bases and the V segment lost 3 bases, leaving 11 bases of the junction unmatched. CDR3: CAISDLAGKRGHEQYF. The CDR3 bases are TGTGCCATCAGTGACCTAGCGGGGAAAAGGGGGCACGAGCAGTACTTC.

V is TRBV5-1 and J is TRBJ2-7; 9 bases map to TRBD1. V shed 4 bases and J 5 bases; nucleotides not matched to a gene: 10. The CDR3 sequence is 15 residues long. Germline CDR1 is SGHRS and CDR2 is YFSETQ. CDR3 coding DNA: TGCGCCAGCAGCCCGGTCCCGGGACAGGGTAACGAGCAGTACTTC. Protein: CASSPVPGQGNEQYF.

The chain uses TRBV7-2 and TRBJ2-3; 8 nucleotides align to TRBD1. Germline assignment: CDR1 SGHTA and CDR2 FQGNSA. The CDR3 spans 15 residues. Germline trimming cut 4 bases from V and 2 bases from J; bases unmatched to any gene: 5. The DNA of the CDR3 is TGTGCCAGCAGCTGGGGGACAGGCCACACAGATACGCAGTATTTT. Its protein product is CASSWGTGHTDTQYF. Full variable domain (rest looked up from reference TRBV7-2 and TRBJ2-3): GAGVSQSPSNKVTEKGKDVELRCDPISGHTALYWYRQSLGQGLEFLIYFQGNSAPDKSGLPSDRFSAERTGGSVSTLTIQRTQQEDSAVYLCASSWGTGHTDTQYFGPGTRLTVL.

The V gene is TRBV11-3, the J gene TRBJ2-5, with a possible D match to TRBD2 (6 bases). V was clipped by 1 base and J by 5 bases, with 8 bases between them. CDR1 and CDR2 (germline): SGHNT, YENEEA. The CDR3 consists of 13 residues. The CDR3 here is CASSLGAGETQYF. In nucleotides, the CDR3 is TGTGCCAGCAGCTTAGGTGCGGGGGAGACCCAGTACTTC.

The V call is TRBV28, the J call TRBJ2-4; D ambiguous. V dropped 3 bases and J dropped 0 bases, with 6 bases sitting between them. Per the germline V gene, CDR1 is MDHEN and CDR2 is SYDVKM. This CDR3 spans 14 amino acids. The CDR3 region has the DNA TGTGCCAGCAGTTTGACCTTAGCCAAAAACATTCAGTACTTC. Its protein is CASSLTLAKNIQYF. Using reference TRBV28 and TRBJ2-4 for the parts outside the CDR3, the full variable domain is DVKVTQSSRYLVKRTGEKVFLECVQDMDHENMFWYRQDPGLGLRLIYFSYDVKMKEKGDIPEGYSVSREKKERFSLILESASTNQTSMYLCASSLTLAKNIQYFGAGTRLSVL.

The chain couples TRBV3-1 (or the pseudogene TRBV3-2) to TRBJ1-1, with TRBD1 identical over 9 bases. Looked up from germline, CDR1 is LGHDT and CDR2 is YNNKEL (reference sequence). The CDR3 is 19 amino acids. V dropped 4 bases and J dropped 7; count of bases not matched to a gene: 22. In DNA form, the CDR3 reads TGTGCCAGCAGCCCTCGATTTAGGACAGGGGCCTTCCGGGTCAATGAAGCTTTCTTT. This codes for CASSPRFRTGAFRVNEAFF.

The J gene is TRBJ1-3, the V gene TRBV5-6; D not resolved. Trimming shortened V by 1 base and J by 0 bases, and 8 bases separated the two germline ends. The CDR3 covers 15 residues. Germline V gene lookup returns CDR1 SGHDT and CDR2 YYEEEE. This CDR3 reads CASSLPGSSGNTIYF. The CDR3 DNA reads as TGTGCCAGCAGCTTGCCGGGCAGCTCTGGAAACACCATATATTTT.

V usage is TRBV9 and J usage is TRBJ2-5; TRBD2 agrees at 12 bases. The germline V gene encodes CDR1 SGDLS and CDR2 YYNGEE. The CDR3 sequence is 16 residues long. The V segment lost 4 bases and the J segment 1 base; nucleotides outside the gene matches: 5. The CDR3 protein is CASSPGLAGTQETQYF. CDR3 nucleotides: TGTGCCAGCAGCCCAGGACTAGCGGGAACCCAAGAGACCCAGTACTTC.